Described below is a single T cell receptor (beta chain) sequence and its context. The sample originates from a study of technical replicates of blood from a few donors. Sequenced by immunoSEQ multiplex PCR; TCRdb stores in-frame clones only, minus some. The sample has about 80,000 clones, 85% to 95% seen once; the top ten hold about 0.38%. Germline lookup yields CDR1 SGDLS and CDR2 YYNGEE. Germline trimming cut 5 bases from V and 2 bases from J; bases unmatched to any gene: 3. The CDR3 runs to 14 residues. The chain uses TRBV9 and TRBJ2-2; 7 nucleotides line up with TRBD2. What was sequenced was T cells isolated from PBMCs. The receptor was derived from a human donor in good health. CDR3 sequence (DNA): TGTGCCAGCAGTATAGCGGGCAACACCGGGGAGCTGTTTTTT. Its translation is CASSIAGNTGELFF.